This T cell receptor (beta chain) appears in the sequencing data of a study of blood T cells in healthy people across ages. This clonotype showed up just once. An end of the junction does not agree with germline; a read error may underlie this. A J-beta primer mix and a sample-barcoded 5' primer were used in a second PCR of about 7 to 11 cycles. TCRdb reprocessed the 5' RACE reads with MiXCR, giving one entry per CDR3 protein. In the table there are 800,000 or so distinct CDR3 sequences, just under 25% of which are singletons. Germline V gives CDR1 DFQATT, CDR2 SNEGSKA (reference sequence). The CDR3 length is 15 residues. The same sample was also used in a study of T cells of mothers and their children.

The sequence came from a boy younger than 18 in good health. V is TRBV20-1 and J is TRBJ1-1; possible D gene TRBD1, 5 bases. The sequenced material came from blood. The CDR3 loop is CSARLMGQVNTEALF. CDR3 nucleotide sequence: TGCAGTGCTAGGTTAATGGGGCAGGTGAACACTGAAGCTCTCTTT.